This T cell receptor (beta chain) was recovered during a study of T cell changes during pregnancy in multiple sclerosis. Only a few counts were recorded for this clone. Only in-frame clones appear in the TCRdb table, and some are missing; sequencing was by immunoSEQ multiplex PCR. Of approximately 100,000 clones in the sample, roughly nine tenths were seen once. Trimming left V 7 bases short and J 2 bases short, with 9 bases between. CDR1 is SNHLY, CDR2 FYNNEI, per germline. CDR3 length equals 13 residues. The sequence came from a female donor in good health, enrolled as a control in a pregnancy study. Sequencing used peripheral blood, obtained after pregnancy. V gene TRBV2 combines with J gene TRBJ2-1; no clear D gene. CDR3 sequence: CASMVAAYNEQFF. In DNA form, the CDR3 reads TGTGCCAGCATGGTAGCCGCCTACAATGAGCAGTTCTTC. Based on the CDR3 plus reference TRBV2 and TRBJ2-1, the full variable domain is EPEVTQTPSHQVTQMGQEVILRCVPISNHLYFYWYRQILGQKVEFLVSFYNNEISEKSEIFDDQFSVERPDGSNFTLKIRSTKLEDSAMYFCASMVAAYNEQFFGPGTRLTVL.